This T cell receptor beta chain was found in a study of response to subunit inactivated influenza vaccine. As for this clonotype: Its antigen is currently unknown.

Study-wide findings and caveats: The study's authors posited that every seasonal influenza vaccination enlists few new T cells.

The germline CDR1 and CDR2 sequences are MNHNS and SASEGT. There are 13 residues in the CDR3. Trimming shortened V by 6 bases and J by 11 bases, and 17 bases separated the two germline ends. TCRdb used MiXCR to reprocess the RT-PCR reads, holding one entry per CDR3 protein. This table holds 650,000 to 800,000 distinct CDR3 sequences, approximately 15% found once. This sample comprised PBMCs from blood, obtained approximately 15 days before vaccination. J is TRBJ1-5 and V is TRBV6-1; maybe TRBD1 (5 bases). This receptor was taken from a man aged 50-60 years who received an inactivated influenza vaccine. This CDR3 is CASRTPGGSTQHF. The CDR3 DNA sequence: TGTGCCAGCAGAACCCCCGGGGGGTCGACCCAGCATTTT.